A single sample is the source of the 12 T cell receptor beta chains below, sequenced in a study of CD8 T cells in Susac syndrome. RNA was extracted with the RNeasy kit, and a quantity of roughly 0.5 to 1 ug was reverse transcribed using random hexamers. Using its own MiXCR run on the immunoSEQ multiplex PCR reads, TCRdb lists one record per CDR3 protein. The data show 210,000 or so distinct CDR3 sequences, approximately 94% seen once. The source material was CD4+ T cells from PBMCs. All receptors derive from a human donor with Susac syndrome.

The chain combines TRBV20-1 with TRBJ2-1, with D perhaps TRBD1 (6 bases). From germline, CDR1 is DFQATT and CDR2 SNEGSKA (reference sequence). The V end was cut by 6 bases, the J end by 5 bases, with 17 bases between. The CDR3 is 14 amino acids. CDR3 loop: CSAIDPGAHNEQFF. For the CDR3, the DNA is TGCAGTGCCATAGACCCAGGGGCCCACAATGAGCAGTTCTTC.

The genes are TRBV28 and TRBJ2-3, with 9 bases matching TRBD1. Germline CDR1 MDHEN, CDR2 SYDVKM. The ends lost 4 bases at V and 2 bases at J; junction bases unmatched: 4. The CDR3 runs to 15 residues. The CDR3 sequence: CASSSTGGVTDTQYF. The CDR3 DNA reads TGTGCCAGCAGTTCGACAGGGGGAGTCACAGATACGCAGTATTTT. The variable domain in full, with the rest retrieved from reference TRBV28 and TRBJ2-3, is DVKVTQSSRYLVKRTGEKVFLECVQDMDHENMFWYRQDPGLGLRLIYFSYDVKMKEKGDIPEGYSVSREKKERFSLILESASTNQTSMYLCASSSTGGVTDTQYFGPGTRLTVL.

The V call is TRBV11-2, the J call TRBJ2-1; TRBD2 aligns across 7 bases. V trimming: 5 bases; J trimming: 7 bases; junction bases outside the gene matches: 8. Germline CDR1 reads SGHAT; CDR2 reads FQNNGV. The CDR3 runs 14 residues. CDR3 in DNA: TGTGCCAGCAGCCTGATCGGGGGAGGGAATGAGCAGTTCTTC. This codes for CASSLIGGGNEQFF.

The chain joins TRBV20-1 to TRBJ1-5; a possible D gene is TRBD1 (5 bases). V was shortened by 7 bases and J by 6 bases, with 16 bases between the two germline ends. Germline V gene lookup returns CDR1 DFQATT and CDR2 SNEGSKA (reference sequence). This CDR3 has 13 residues. CDR3 amino acids: CSVGRGGGQPQHF. The CDR3 DNA sequence: TGCAGTGTAGGGCGGGGGGGAGGTCAGCCCCAGCATTTT.

The gene calls are TRBV20-1 and TRBJ1-4; tentative D call: TRBD1 (6 bases). The V end lost 3 bases, the J end lost 4 bases, and 15 bases lay between the germline ends. The CDR3 covers 15 residues. Germline CDR1 DFQATT, CDR2 SNEGSKA (reference sequence). For the CDR3, the DNA is TGCAGTGCTAGGGCGGGACATCTTAATAATGAAAAACTGTTTTTT. Amino acids: CSARAGHLNNEKLFF.

This chain joins TRBV7-2 and TRBJ1-1; no definite D call. V was clipped by 5 bases and J by 7 bases, with 11 bases between them. The CDR3 is 12 amino acids. Per the germline V gene, CDR1 is SGHTA and CDR2 is FQGNSA. The CDR3 coding sequence is TGTGCCAGCAGCCCGGACCGGCTTGAAGCTTTCTTT. Translation: CASSPDRLEAFF.

The V gene is TRBV12-3 or TRBV12-4, the J gene TRBJ2-3; perhaps TRBD2 as D (6 bases). V was pared by 7 bases and J by 0 bases, with 20 bases between. This CDR3 spans 17 amino acids. As DNA, the CDR3 is TGTGCCAGCAACGTTGGGACTGGCGGGGCTAGCACAGATACGCAGTATTTT. This gives the protein CASNVGTGGASTDTQYF.

The V and J genes are TRBV29-1 and TRBJ1-1; D is possibly TRBD1 (6 bases). There are 13 residues in the CDR3. The V and J ends lost 2 bases and 5 bases respectively, with 12 bases between them. Germline V gene data show CDR1 as SQVTM and CDR2 as ANQGSEA. CDR3: CSVESGRGTEAFF. In nucleotides, the CDR3 is TGCAGCGTTGAATCAGGGAGGGGGACTGAAGCTTTCTTT.

The chain has TRBV30 and TRBJ2-3; TRBD2 aligns across 12 bases. The germline gives CDR1 GTSNPN, CDR2 SVGIG (reference sequence). Losses at the gene ends were 2 bases for V and 6 bases for J; bases not matched to a gene: 3. CDR3 length: 14 amino acids. The CDR3 region has the DNA TGTGCCTGGAGTCGACTAGCGGGGGTTGATACGCAGTATTTT. This gives the protein CAWSRLAGVDTQYF.

This clonotype was seen only once. The rearrangement links TRBV30 to TRBJ2-1, with D tentatively TRBD1 (5 bases). The ends were cut back, 5 bases at V and 7 bases at J, with 15 bases in the middle. The CDR3 is made up of 13 amino acids. Germline lookup yields CDR1 GTSNPN and CDR2 SVGIG (reference sequence). CDR3 sequence: CAWGWGSLNEQFF. In DNA form, the CDR3 reads TGTGCCTGGGGATGGGGCAGTCTGAATGAGCAGTTCTTC.

This chain connects TRBV6-5 to TRBJ1-1; D unresolved. V was shortened by 0 bases and J by 5 bases, with 10 bases between the two germline ends. This CDR3 contains 14 residues. Germline V gene lookup returns CDR1 MNHEY and CDR2 SVGAGI. Here the CDR3 reads CASSYSRLRTEAFF. DNA for the CDR3: TGTGCCAGCAGTTACTCGAGGCTGAGGACTGAAGCTTTCTTT.

The chain employs TRBV29-1 and TRBJ1-2; D is undetermined. The CDR3 spans 10 residues. Germline V gene lookup returns CDR1 SQVTM and CDR2 ANQGSEA. The germline V and J ends were trimmed by 7 bases and 7 bases, with 10 bases remaining between them. CDR3: CSAWRAGYTF. The CDR3 coding sequence is TGCAGCGCTTGGAGGGCTGGCTACACCTTC.